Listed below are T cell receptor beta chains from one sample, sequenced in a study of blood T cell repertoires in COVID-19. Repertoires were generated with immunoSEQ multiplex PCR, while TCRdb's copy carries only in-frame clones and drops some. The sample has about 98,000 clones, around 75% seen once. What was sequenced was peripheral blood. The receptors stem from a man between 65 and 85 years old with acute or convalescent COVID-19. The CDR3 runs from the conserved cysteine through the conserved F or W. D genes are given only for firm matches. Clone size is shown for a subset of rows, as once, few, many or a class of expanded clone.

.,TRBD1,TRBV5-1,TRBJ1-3,TGCGCCAGCAGCTTCACTACAGGGGTCTCTGGAAACACCATATATTTT,CASSFTTGVSGNTIYF
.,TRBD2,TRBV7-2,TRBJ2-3,TGTGCCAGCAGCTTAGCGCCTGGCGGGAGCGGCACAGATACGCAGTATTTT,CASSLAPGGSGTDTQYF
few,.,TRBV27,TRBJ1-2,TGTGCCAGCAGCCGATCCGGAGACTATGGCTACACCTTC,CASSRSGDYGYTF
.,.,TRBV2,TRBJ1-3,TGTGCCAGCAGTGAGTCGGGTACTGGAAACACCATATATTTT,CASSESGTGNTIYF
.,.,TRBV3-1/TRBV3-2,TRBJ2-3,TGTGCCAGCAGCCAAGCCCCGAGGTACACAGATACGCAGTATTTT,CASSQAPRYTDTQYF
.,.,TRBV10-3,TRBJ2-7,TGTGCCACCCGGGACAACGCCTACGAGCAGTACTTC,CATRDNAYEQYF
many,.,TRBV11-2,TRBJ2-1,TGTGCCAGCAGCCCCCCTGGAGTCAACTCCTACAATGAGCAGTTCTTC,CASSPPGVNSYNEQFF
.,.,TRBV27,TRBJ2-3,TGTGCCAGCAGTCAGTGGGACAACGACGAAACGCAGTATTTT,CASSQWDNDETQYF
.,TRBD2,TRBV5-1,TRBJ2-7,TGCGCCAGCAGCTTGCCTAGCGGGAACGAGCAGTACTTC,CASSLPSGNEQYF
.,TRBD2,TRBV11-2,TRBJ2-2,TGTGCCAGCAGCCCACCGGGACTAGCGGGAGGTCACACCGGGGAGCTGTTTTTT,CASSPPGLAGGHTGELFF
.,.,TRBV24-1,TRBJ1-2,TGTGCCACCAGTGAAGCCAACTATGGCTACACCTTC,CATSEANYGYTF
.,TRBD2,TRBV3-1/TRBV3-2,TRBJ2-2,TGTGCCAGCAGCCAAGACGGGCTAGCGGTTAACACCGGGGAGCTGTTTTTT,CASSQDGLAVNTGELFF
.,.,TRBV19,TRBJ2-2,TGTGCCACCCTGAGGAAGGGGCGGAGCACCGGGGAGCTGTTTTTT,CATLRKGRSTGELFF
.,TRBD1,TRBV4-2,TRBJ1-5,TGTGCCAGCAGCCAAGAGGGACAGGGGAAAAATCAGCCCCAGCATTTT,CASSQEGQGKNQPQHF
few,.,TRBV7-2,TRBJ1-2,TGTGCCAGCAACCCGACAGGACCCGGGTATGGCTACACCTTC,CASNPTGPGYGYTF
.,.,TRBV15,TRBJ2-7,TGTGCCACCAGCAGGTTTGGGCAGGATTCCTACGAGCAGTACTTC,CATSRFGQDSYEQYF
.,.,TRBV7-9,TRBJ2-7,TGTGCCAGCAGCCCCAAGGGGCCCTACGAGCAGTACTTC,CASSPKGPYEQYF
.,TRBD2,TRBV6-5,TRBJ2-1,TGTGCCAGCAGTTACTGGCTAGCGGGAGAGGGTGAGCAGTTCTTC,CASSYWLAGEGEQFF
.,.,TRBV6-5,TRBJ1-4,TGTGCCAGCAGTTACTCGGTTTTATTGACTGATGAAAAACTGTTTTTT,CASSYSVLLTDEKLFF
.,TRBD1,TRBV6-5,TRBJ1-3,TGTGCCAGCAGTCGACAGGGCTACAACACCATATATTTT,CASSRQGYNTIYF
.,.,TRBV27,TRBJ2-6,TGTGCCAGCAGTTTACCAGACAGCGGGCGAACTGGGGCCAACGTCCTGACTTTC,CASSLPDSGRTGANVLTF
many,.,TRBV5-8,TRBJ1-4,TGTGCCAGCAGCTTGGGGCAGTTAACTAATGAAAAACTGTTTTTT,CASSLGQLTNEKLFF
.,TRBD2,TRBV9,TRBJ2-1,TGTGCCAGCACGGGCGGGAGGGACAATGAGCAGTTCTTC,CASTGGRDNEQFF